The 13 T cell receptor beta chains given below trace back to one sample, sequenced in a study of blood T cell repertoires in COVID-19 (dated by TCRdb to the early 2020s). The library was prepared using the immunoSEQ multiplex PCR assay. TCRdb took over this immuneACCESS table, retaining in-frame rearrangements with V and J assigned. Such tables are incomplete; in checked studies, under half of the missing clones stem from an unresolved V gene, and the remainder is unexplained. The sample yields around 390,000 clones; 87% were counted once. Of the sample, roughly 9.4% is held by the ten largest clones. Sample: PBMCs or T cells enriched from blood (not recorded which). These receptors were collected from a woman between 50 and 59 years old who had recovered from COVID-19.

The J gene is TRBJ1-1, the V gene TRBV7-9; TRBD1 might be the D (5 bases). This CDR3 region has 15 residues. Trimming shortened V by 1 base and J by 1 base, and 10 bases separated the two germline ends. Germline V CDR1 and CDR2: SEHNR, FQNEAQ (reference sequence). CDR3 residues: CASSLGGTQNTEAFF. The DNA of the CDR3 is TGTGCCAGCAGCTTAGGGGGCACGCAGAACACTGAAGCTTTCTTT.

This clone occurred a few times. The rearrangement joins TRBV3-1 (or the pseudogene TRBV3-2) to TRBJ2-7; 8 nucleotides agree with TRBD2. The CDR3 spans 16 residues. J was trimmed by 6 bases and V by 2 bases; bases with no gene match: 12. Looked up from germline, CDR1 is LGHDT and CDR2 is YNNKEL (reference sequence). CDR3 nucleotide sequence: TGTGCCAGCAGCCAATCACGGGGGGGGGCCGAGTCCGAGCAGTACTTC. Translated: CASSQSRGGAESEQYF.

The genes are TRBV7-9 and TRBJ1-1, with a weak D call TRBD1 (5 bases). The germline gives CDR1 SEHNR, CDR2 FQNEAQ (reference sequence). There are 14 residues in the CDR3. The ends were cut back, 7 bases at V and 3 bases at J, with 15 bases in the middle. CDR3 in DNA: TGTGCCAGCACCACCGGGGGGAGTTACACTGAAGCTTTCTTT. Its protein product is CASTTGGSYTEAFF.

The chain has TRBV27 and TRBJ1-5, with unresolved D. Germline V gene data show CDR1 as MNHEY and CDR2 as SMNVEV (reference sequence). The CDR3 is made up of 15 amino acids. The V and J ends lost 3 bases and 5 bases respectively, with 14 bases between them. DNA of the CDR3: TGTGCCAGCAGTTTGGGTGGGAGGGCCCATCAGCCCCAGCATTTT. Amino acid sequence: CASSLGGRAHQPQHF.

V is TRBV27 and J is TRBJ2-2, with TRBD2 identical over 9 bases. With 4 bases clipped from V and 6 bases from J, the junction kept 6 bases outside the gene matches. In germline, CDR1 is MNHEY, CDR2 SMNVEV (reference sequence). The CDR3 consists of 15 residues. The CDR3 here is CASSSAGGKAGELFF. The CDR3 coding sequence is TGTGCCAGCAGTTCAGCGGGGGGTAAGGCCGGGGAGCTGTTTTTT.

The chain recombines TRBV28 with TRBJ1-1, with D possibly matching TRBD1 (6 bases). The CDR3 extends over 16 amino acids. Per germline, CDR1 MDHEN and CDR2 SYDVKM. Trimming pared 7 bases from V and 5 bases from J, leaving 23 bases between. The CDR3: CASNPGAGEWWTEAFF. In DNA form, the CDR3 reads TGTGCCAGCAACCCAGGGGCAGGGGAGTGGTGGACTGAAGCTTTCTTT.

The V and J genes are TRBV19 and TRBJ1-2; D is possibly TRBD1 (5 bases). The CDR3 sequence is 15 residues long. Trimming pared 4 bases from V and 5 bases from J, leaving 17 bases between. From germline, CDR1 is LNHDA and CDR2 SQIVND (reference sequence). In nucleotides, the CDR3 is TGTGCCAGTAGTAGGACAAGCTCGTCTTCGTATGGCTACACCTTC. Translating it yields CASSRTSSSSYGYTF.

The gene calls are TRBV27 and TRBJ2-5; TRBD1 matches at 9 bases. CDR1 and CDR2 (germline): MNHEY, SMNVEV (reference sequence). The CDR3 sequence is 14 residues long. V shed 6 bases and J 3 bases; nucleotides not matched to a gene: 5. The CDR3 loop is CASRTTGGKETQYF. The DNA for the CDR3 is TGTGCCAGCAGAACTACAGGGGGCAAAGAGACCCAGTACTTC.

The rearrangement uses TRBV7-9 and TRBJ2-2, with D tentatively TRBD1 (6 bases). Germline CDR1 is SEHNR and CDR2 is FQNEAQ (reference sequence). The CDR3 extends over 14 amino acids. The germline V and J ends were trimmed by 5 bases and 3 bases, with 10 bases remaining between them. Here the CDR3 DNA reads TGTGCCAGCAGCCCCCCAGGGGACACCGGGGAGCTGTTTTTT. Residues: CASSPPGDTGELFF. The full variable domain, completed using reference TRBV7-9 and TRBJ2-2, is DTGVSQNPRHKITKRGQNVTFRCDPISEHNRLYWYRQTLGQGPEFLTYFQNEAQLEKSRLLSDRFSAERPKGSFSTLEIQRTEQGDSAMYLCASSPPGDTGELFFGEGSRLTVL.

The chain recombines TRBV15 with TRBJ1-5, with D tentatively TRBD1 (6 bases). CDR3 length: 18 residues. The V end was cut by 2 bases, the J end by 4 bases, with 21 bases between. Looked up from germline, CDR1 is LNHNV and CDR2 is YYDKDF (reference sequence). CDR3 amino acids: CATSRTLTGGTINQPQHF. The CDR3 nucleotides read TGTGCCACCAGCAGAACTTTGACGGGGGGCACCATTAATCAGCCCCAGCATTTT. Using reference TRBV15 and TRBJ1-5 for the parts outside the CDR3, the full variable domain is DAMVIQNPRYQVTQFGKPVTLSCSQTLNHNVMYWYQQKSSQAPKLLFHYYDKDFNNEADTPDNFQSRRPNTSFCFLDIRSPGLGDTAMYLCATSRTLTGGTINQPQHFGDGTRLSIL.

This chain links TRBV5-4 with TRBJ2-2; 9 positions match TRBD1. V lost 4 bases to trimming and J lost 5 bases; unmatched junction nucleotides: 9. The CDR3 is 16 residues long. Germline assignment: CDR1 SGHNT and CDR2 YYREEE (reference sequence). CDR3 nucleotides: TGTGCCAGCAGCAACCAACAGGGGGCAGTAACCGGGGAGCTGTTTTTT. Translating it yields CASSNQQGAVTGELFF. The full variable domain, rest sourced from reference TRBV5-4 and TRBJ2-2, is ETGVTQSPTHLIKTRGQQVTLRCSSQSGHNTVSWYQQALGQGPQFIFQYYREEENGRGNFPPRFSGLQFPNYSSELNVNALELDDSALYLCASSNQQGAVTGELFFGEGSRLTVL.

This chain joins TRBV6-1 and TRBJ2-5; tentatively, D is TRBD1 (6 bases). Trimming stripped 3 bases from V and 2 bases from J, with 13 bases between. Germline lookup yields CDR1 MNHNS and CDR2 SASEGT. The CDR3 covers 15 residues. The CDR3 is CASSDNRARQETQYF. CDR3 DNA: TGTGCCAGCAGTGATAACAGGGCTCGTCAAGAGACCCAGTACTTC.

Of note for this clone: At the DNA level, this CDR3 is encoded by other sequences in the same sample as well. This sequence joins TRBV4-1 and TRBJ2-7; tentatively, D is TRBD1 (5 bases). Trimming removed 1 base from V and 0 bases from J, with 7 bases in between. The CDR3 totals 14 residues. Germline CDR1 and CDR2: MGHRA and YSYEKL. CDR3 amino acids: CASSQVQGSYEQYF. CDR3 sequence (DNA): TGCGCCAGCAGCCAAGTTCAGGGCTCCTACGAGCAGTACTTC.